A selection of T cell receptor beta chains follows, all from one sample in a study of Graves' ophthalmopathy and Graves' hyperthyroidism. MiXCR, run by TCRdb on the multiplex PCR reads, gives a single entry per CDR3 protein. The sample contains almost 400,000 distinct CDR3 sequences, 15% to 20% of which appear only once. The sequenced sample consisted of peripheral blood. The origin of the receptors is a woman between 18 and 30 years old with Graves' ophthalmopathy. The CDR3 runs from the conserved cysteine through the conserved F or W. A D gene is named only where the DNA matches it firmly. The listing skips clone size in some rows; elsewhere it reads once, few, many or a size class.

CDR3aa: CASSLSSVGGYTF; CDR3nt: TGTGCCAGCAGTTTATCATCAGTTGGAGGCTACACCTTC; v_gene: TRBV28; abundance: .; d_gene: .; j_gene: TRBJ1-2
CDR3aa: CASSLVEGDNEKLFF; CDR3nt: TGTGCCAGCAGCTTAGTTGAAGGGGATAATGAAAAACTGTTTTTT; v_gene: TRBV11-1; abundance: .; d_gene: .; j_gene: TRBJ1-4
CDR3aa: CASSDPPSSYEQYF; CDR3nt: TGTGCCAGCAGTGACCCCCCCAGTTCCTACGAGCAGTACTTC; v_gene: TRBV6-1; abundance: .; d_gene: .; j_gene: TRBJ2-7
CDR3aa: CASSPGIAGQGTQYF; CDR3nt: TGTGCCAGCAGCCCCGGGATAGCGGGACAGGGGACCCAGTACTTC; v_gene: TRBV7-3; abundance: many; d_gene: .; j_gene: TRBJ2-5
CDR3aa: CASSKETGELFF; CDR3nt: TGTGCCAGCAGTAAAGAAACCGGGGAGCTGTTTTTT; v_gene: TRBV6-1; abundance: .; d_gene: .; j_gene: TRBJ2-2
CDR3aa: CASRSSWVDTEAFF; CDR3nt: TGTGCCAGCAGGTCCTCATGGGTGGACACTGAAGCTTTCTTT; v_gene: TRBV28; abundance: few; d_gene: .; j_gene: TRBJ1-1
CDR3aa: CASSWGGQSSYEQYF; CDR3nt: TGTGCCAGCAGCTGGGGGGGACAGAGCTCCTACGAGCAGTACTTC; v_gene: TRBV7-2; abundance: many; d_gene: .; j_gene: TRBJ2-7
CDR3aa: CASSEGRGSLNTEAFF; CDR3nt: TGTGCCAGCAGTGAGGGCAGGGGCTCCCTGAACACTGAAGCTTTCTTT; v_gene: TRBV28; abundance: many; d_gene: .; j_gene: TRBJ1-1
CDR3aa: CASSQDGAPGMPPNYGYTF; CDR3nt: TGCGCCAGCAGCCAAGATGGGGCGCCGGGGATGCCCCCTAACTATGGCTACACCTTC; v_gene: TRBV4-1; abundance: many; d_gene: .; j_gene: TRBJ1-2
CDR3aa: CASSVINSYEQYF; CDR3nt: TGTGCCAGCAGTGTTATAAACTCCTACGAGCAGTACTTC; v_gene: TRBV28; abundance: .; d_gene: .; j_gene: TRBJ2-7
CDR3aa: CASSIETPYNEQFF; CDR3nt: TGTGCCAGTAGTATAGAGACTCCATACAATGAGCAGTTCTTC; v_gene: TRBV19; abundance: many; d_gene: .; j_gene: TRBJ2-1
CDR3aa: CASSTRTGWNQPQHF; CDR3nt: TGTGCCAGCAGTACTCGGACAGGGTGGAATCAGCCCCAGCATTTT; v_gene: TRBV6-2/TRBV6-3; abundance: many; d_gene: TRBD1; j_gene: TRBJ1-5
CDR3aa: CASSTQGSFF; CDR3nt: TGTGCCAGCAGTACCCAGGGTTCCTTCTTT; v_gene: TRBV6-5; abundance: .; d_gene: .; j_gene: TRBJ1-1
CDR3aa: CASSHSSAGQETQYF; CDR3nt: TGTGCCAGCAGTCACTCAAGCGCGGGACAAGAGACCCAGTACTTC; v_gene: TRBV6-5; abundance: many; d_gene: .; j_gene: TRBJ2-5
CDR3aa: CASSYRDRSEQYF; CDR3nt: TGTGCCAGCAGTTACCGCGACAGATCCGAGCAGTACTTC; v_gene: TRBV27; abundance: .; d_gene: .; j_gene: TRBJ2-7
CDR3aa: CASSLSANWWRYSPLHF; CDR3nt: TGTGCCAGCAGTTTATCCGCCAATTGGTGGCGGTATTCACCCCTCCACTTT; v_gene: TRBV27; abundance: once; d_gene: .; j_gene: TRBJ1-6
CDR3aa: CASSFAGPANYGYTF; CDR3nt: TGTGCCAGCAGTTTTGCCGGACCAGCTAACTATGGCTACACCTTC; v_gene: TRBV27; abundance: many; d_gene: .; j_gene: TRBJ1-2
CDR3aa: CASSGPAGGGYEQYF; CDR3nt: TGTGCCAGCAGTGGCCCAGCGGGAGGCGGCTACGAGCAGTACTTC; v_gene: TRBV28; abundance: many; d_gene: TRBD2; j_gene: TRBJ2-7
CDR3aa: CASSYPGTAYGYTF; CDR3nt: TGTGCCAGCAGTTACCCTGGGACGGCTTATGGCTACACCTTC; v_gene: TRBV6-2/TRBV6-3; abundance: once; d_gene: .; j_gene: TRBJ1-2
CDR3aa: CASSIGVSNTEAFF; CDR3nt: TGTGCCAGTAGTATAGGGGTATCCAACACTGAAGCTTTCTTT; v_gene: TRBV19; abundance: many; d_gene: .; j_gene: TRBJ1-1
CDR3aa: CASSLGRFYEQYF; CDR3nt: TGTGCCAGCAGTTTAGGCCGGTTCTACGAGCAGTACTTC; v_gene: TRBV28; abundance: many; d_gene: .; j_gene: TRBJ2-7
CDR3aa: CASRPTGFLGYTF; CDR3nt: TGTGCCAGCAGACCGACAGGGTTCCTAGGCTACACCTTC; v_gene: TRBV5-4; abundance: once; d_gene: TRBD1; j_gene: TRBJ1-2
CDR3aa: CASSLTGMGNQPQHF; CDR3nt: TGCGCCAGCAGTTTGACAGGGATGGGGAATCAGCCCCAGCATTTT; v_gene: TRBV10-2; abundance: few; d_gene: TRBD1; j_gene: TRBJ1-5
CDR3aa: CAWREEVGQYF; CDR3nt: TGTGCCTGGAGGGAAGAGGTCGGCCAGTACTTC; v_gene: TRBV30; abundance: many; d_gene: .; j_gene: TRBJ2-5
CDR3aa: CASSPGEEGYEQYF; CDR3nt: TGTGCCAGCAGCCCAGGTGAGGAGGGCTACGAGCAGTACTTC; v_gene: TRBV7-6; abundance: many; d_gene: .; j_gene: TRBJ2-7
CDR3aa: CASTSLGQGSYEQYF; CDR3nt: TGTGCCAGCACATCCCTTGGACAGGGGTCCTACGAGCAGTACTTC; v_gene: TRBV6-5; abundance: many; d_gene: TRBD1; j_gene: TRBJ2-7
CDR3aa: CATSPTGGSGEQYF; CDR3nt: TGTGCCACCAGTCCAACAGGGGGGTCTGGCGAGCAGTACTTC; v_gene: TRBV24-1; abundance: many; d_gene: TRBD1; j_gene: TRBJ2-7